These 25 T cell receptor beta chains were sequenced from one sample in a study of blood T cell repertoires in COVID-19. TCRdb keeps only in-frame clones here, not all; method: immunoSEQ multiplex PCR. The sample has roughly 400,000 clones, approximately 89% seen once. Source material: PBMCs or T cells enriched from blood (not recorded which). The receptors derive from a woman in her 30s who had recovered from COVID-19.

V is TRBV18 and J is TRBJ1-2; maybe TRBD1 (6 bases). From germline, CDR1 is KGHSH and CDR2 LQKENI. Between the trimmed V and J ends, which lost 1 base and 4 bases, there was a span of 13 bases. The CDR3 is made up of 15 amino acids. CDR3 sequence reads: CASSPLAGVSYGYTF. Written as DNA, the CDR3 is TGTGCCAGCTCACCACTTGCAGGGGTGTCCTATGGCTACACCTTC.

J is TRBJ1-2 and V is TRBV9, with TRBD1 matching 10 bases. The V and J ends lost 0 bases and 1 base, in that order; junction bases with no gene match: 3. The CDR3 runs 16 residues. Germline V gene data show CDR1 as SGDLS and CDR2 as YYNGEE. The CDR3 sequence: CASSVARDRGNYGYTF. The CDR3 DNA follows: TGTGCCAGCAGCGTAGCCCGGGACAGGGGTAACTATGGCTACACCTTC. Supplemented by reference TRBV9 and TRBJ1-2, the full variable domain reads DSGVTQTPKHLITATGQRVTLRCSPRSGDLSVYWYQQSLDQGLQFLIQYYNGEERAKGNILERFSAQQFPDLHSELNLSSLELGDSALYFCASSVARDRGNYGYTFGSGTRLTVV.

The DNA of the CDR3 is TGTGCCAGCAGCCTGGCTGAACAGGGGCACACTGAAGCTTTCTTT. This codes for CASSLAEQGHTEAFF. The chain couples TRBV5-4 to TRBJ1-1; 7 positions agree with TRBD1. V was clipped by 4 bases and J by 3 bases; unmatched bases: 9. Looked up from germline, CDR1 is SGHNT and CDR2 is YYREEE (reference sequence). The CDR3 loop spans 15 amino acids.

A single count supports this clone. The chain has TRBV12-3 or TRBV12-4 and TRBJ1-2, with 7 positions matching TRBD1. This CDR3 is 12 amino acids long. The V gene end was trimmed by 5 bases and the J gene end by 8 bases; junction bases not matched to a gene: 5. In nucleotides, the CDR3 is TGTGCCAGCAGTACCTTGACAGGGGGCTACACCTTC. Amino acids: CASSTLTGGYTF.

A single count supports this clone. The genes are TRBV9 and TRBJ2-7; 9 bases fit TRBD1. The V segment lost 2 bases and the J segment 6 bases; nucleotides outside the gene matches: 12. This CDR3 is built from 16 residues. The germline CDR1 and CDR2 sequences are SGDLS and YYNGEE. CDR3 residues: CASSVAPGQGMGEQYF. The CDR3 coding sequence is TGTGCCAGCAGCGTCGCCCCGGGACAGGGTATGGGCGAGCAGTACTTC. Full variable domain (rest looked up from reference TRBV9 and TRBJ2-7): DSGVTQTPKHLITATGQRVTLRCSPRSGDLSVYWYQQSLDQGLQFLIQYYNGEERAKGNILERFSAQQFPDLHSELNLSSLELGDSALYFCASSVAPGQGMGEQYFGPGTRLTVT.

The chain is built from TRBV6-1 and TRBJ1-5, with a possible D match to TRBD1 (5 bases). V was trimmed by 2 bases and J by 7 bases, leaving 9 bases between them. CDR3 length: 13 amino acids. Germline V gives CDR1 MNHNS, CDR2 SASEGT. CDR3 loop: CASSEQGGQPQHF. CDR3 bases: TGTGCCAGCAGTGAACAGGGTGGACAGCCCCAGCATTTT.

This chain connects TRBV7-2 to TRBJ2-5, with D uncertain. CDR3 length equals 15 residues. Germline V lookup: CDR1 SGHTA, CDR2 FQGNSA. Trimming took off 0 bases at V and 2 bases at J, with 10 bases between the two ends. In DNA form, the CDR3 reads TGTGCCAGCAGCTTAGCGGTTGGTCGGCAAGAGACCCAGTACTTC. Protein product: CASSLAVGRQETQYF. Drawing the rest from reference TRBV7-2 and TRBJ2-5, the complete variable domain is GAGVSQSPSNKVTEKGKDVELRCDPISGHTALYWYRQSLGQGLEFLIYFQGNSAPDKSGLPSDRFSAERTGGSVSTLTIQRTQQEDSAVYLCASSLAVGRQETQYFGPGTRLLVL.

This chain links TRBV9 with TRBJ2-2; possibly TRBD2 for D (6 bases). The CDR3 is 14 amino acids. V was pared by 0 bases and J by 4 bases, with 7 bases between. CDR1 SGDLS and CDR2 YYNGEE come from the germline V gene. The CDR3 DNA sequence: TGTGCCAGCAGCGTAGGGCGGGGCACCGGGGAGCTGTTTTTT. This codes for CASSVGRGTGELFF.

The rearrangement links TRBV5-1 to TRBJ1-2; the match to TRBD1 covers 10 bases. CDR3 length: 13 residues. The germline CDR1 and CDR2 sequences are SGHRS and YFSETQ. The V and J ends lost 4 bases and 10 bases, in that order; junction bases with no gene match: 7. CDR3 coding DNA: TGCGCCAGCAGCGAACCGGGGACAGGGGACTACACCTTC. It encodes CASSEPGTGDYTF.

V is TRBV9 and J is TRBJ1-1, with 7 bases aligning to TRBD1. V gave up 5 bases and J gave up 5 bases; unmatched junction bases: 9. CDR1 is SGDLS and CDR2 is YYNGEE in the germline V gene. The CDR3 covers 14 residues. The CDR3 coding sequence is TGTGCCAGCAGATCCGACAGGGAAAATACTGAAGCTTTCTTT. This translates into CASRSDRENTEAFF.

The J gene is TRBJ2-1, the V gene TRBV5-3, with 8 bases that match TRBD2. TRBV5-3 is sorted into the ORF group, with uncertain function. V was clipped by 1 base and J by 4 bases; unmatched bases: 7. The CDR3 is 16 amino acids. The CDR3 DNA reads as TGTGCCAGAAGCTTGACGGGGGGGCCATCGTACAATGAGCAGTTCTTC. Its translation is CARSLTGGPSYNEQFF.

V is TRBV10-1 and J is TRBJ1-6; 8 positions match TRBD1. After removal of 6 bases from V and 0 bases from J, the junction contained 4 bases not matched to a gene. Looked up from germline, CDR1 is WNHNN and CDR2 is SYGVQD (reference sequence). CDR3 length equals 16 residues. For the CDR3, the DNA is TGCGCCAGCAGCGGACAGGGAAGCTCCTATAATTCACCCCTCCACTTT. Residues: CASSGQGSSYNSPLHF.

The chain employs TRBV7-2 and TRBJ1-5; the D is unclear. The germline V gene has CDR1 SGHTA and CDR2 FQGNSA. The V gene lost 5 bases and the J gene lost 2 bases, with 19 bases spanning the gap. This CDR3 has 17 residues. Here the CDR3 DNA reads TGTGCCAGCAGCCACCGGGAAGGGCGGTTCGGCAATCAGCCCCAGCATTTT. It codes for CASSHREGRFGNQPQHF.

This clone was detected only a few times. The chain links TRBV20-1 to TRBJ1-1; D possibly corresponds to TRBD1 (5 bases). V was clipped by 3 bases and J by 8 bases, with 16 bases between them. This CDR3 is 13 amino acids long. Germline values: CDR1 DFQATT, CDR2 SNEGSKA (reference sequence). CDR3 DNA: TGCAGTGCTAGTAGGGGCAGACCGGCGGAAGCTTTCTTT. Protein: CSASRGRPAEAFF.

The genes are TRBV19 and TRBJ1-2; D unclear. The V gene's germline CDR1 is LNHDA and CDR2 SQIVND (reference sequence). The V end was cut by 3 bases, the J end by 4 bases, with 9 bases between. This CDR3 region has 13 residues. Here the CDR3 reads CASSILSSYGYTF. The DNA of the CDR3 is TGTGCCAGTAGTATTTTATCCTCCTATGGCTACACCTTC.

The chain is built from TRBV2 and TRBJ1-5; D uncertain. V gave up 5 bases and J gave up 3 bases, with 14 bases separating them. Germline assignment: CDR1 SNHLY and CDR2 FYNNEI. The CDR3 sequence is 15 residues long. CDR3 coding DNA: TGTGCCAGCAGTTTCTCTCGGGGTACCAATCAGCCCCAGCATTTT. It specifies CASSFSRGTNQPQHF.

On this clone: A junction end diverges from the germline sequence, so it may reflect a read error. The J gene is TRBJ2-1, the V gene TRBV5-1, with 13 bases fitting TRBD2. Germline V gene lookup returns CDR1 SGHRS and CDR2 YFSETQ. This CDR3 is 16 amino acids long. CDR3 protein: CASSGGTSGNYYEQFF. Written as DNA, the CDR3 is TGCGCCAGCAGCGGGGGGACTAGCGGGAACTACTATGAGCAGTTCTTC.

The chain recombines TRBV5-4 with TRBJ2-3; 10 nucleotides agree with TRBD2. This CDR3 has 16 residues. Losses at the gene ends were 0 bases for V and 2 bases for J; bases not matched to a gene: 3. Germline V gene sequence: CDR1 SGHNT, CDR2 YYREEE (reference sequence). The CDR3 DNA reads TGTGCCAGCAGCTTGGGTAGCGGGGGGCACACAGATACGCAGTATTTT. It specifies CASSLGSGGHTDTQYF.

The chain links TRBV30 to TRBJ2-7, with D unclear. CDR3 length: 12 residues. The V gene lost 5 bases and the J gene lost 2 bases, with 10 bases spanning the gap. Germline assignment: CDR1 GTSNPN and CDR2 SVGIG (reference sequence). The CDR3 bases are TGTGCCTGGGCAGGCGTGACCTACGAGCAGTACTTC. Its protein is CAWAGVTYEQYF.

The chain couples TRBV15 to TRBJ1-6; D is possibly TRBD1 (5 bases). CDR3 length equals 13 residues. V was trimmed by 1 base and J by 14 bases, leaving 12 bases between them. Germline CDR1 reads LNHNV; CDR2 reads YYDKDF (reference sequence). DNA of the CDR3: TGTGCCACCAGCAGAGTCCCCCCAGGGTCCCTCCACTTT. This codes for CATSRVPPGSLHF.

The chain has TRBV28 and TRBJ1-5; no definite D call. Trimming cost V 8 bases and J 0 bases, with 14 bases left between them. The CDR3 spans 15 residues. The germline CDR1 and CDR2 sequences are MDHEN and SYDVKM. CDR3 bases: TGTGCCAGCCATACGGTCGGGTTTAGCAATCAGCCCCAGCATTTT. It codes for CASHTVGFSNQPQHF.

This chain connects TRBV5-5 to TRBJ1-2; no reliable D call. This CDR3 is built from 12 residues. V lost 0 bases, J lost 4 bases, and 4 bases lay in between. Germline V gene data show CDR1 as SGHKS and CDR2 as YYEKEE (reference sequence). DNA for the CDR3: TGTGCCAGCAGCTTGGACACCTATGGCTACACCTTC. Protein sequence: CASSLDTYGYTF.

The chain is built from TRBV30 and TRBJ2-5, with D perhaps TRBD2 (6 bases). CDR3 length equals 15 residues. Germline lookup yields CDR1 GTSNPN and CDR2 SVGIG (reference sequence). The ends were cut back, 7 bases at V and 5 bases at J, with 23 bases in the middle. DNA for the CDR3: TGTGCCTCCCCCCTGGTTGCGGGAAAGCTTGAGACCCAGTACTTC. Its protein is CASPLVAGKLETQYF.

The rearrangement links TRBV7-3 to TRBJ2-7, with TRBD2 as a possible D gene (5 bases). The CDR3 loop spans 15 amino acids. Germline CDR1 and CDR2: SGHTA and FQGTGA. The V end was cut by 0 bases, the J end by 3 bases, with 12 bases between. CDR3 nucleotide sequence: TGTGCCAGCAGCTTAACGGCAGCCGGGATCTACGAGCAGTACTTC. Translation: CASSLTAAGIYEQYF.

V is TRBV29-1 and J is TRBJ2-2; maybe TRBD2 (6 bases). CDR3 length equals 13 residues. Trimming removed 5 bases at V and 1 base at J, with 8 bases between. Germline loops: CDR1 SQVTM, CDR2 ANQGSEA. The chain's CDR3 is CSVPGLNTGELFF. The CDR3, as DNA: TGCAGCGTTCCGGGACTGAACACCGGGGAGCTGTTTTTT.